This T cell receptor beta chain stems from a study of blood T cell repertoires in COVID-19. Trimming at V came to 5 bases and at J to 0 bases, leaving 4 bases not matched to a gene. The germline CDR1 and CDR2 sequences are SGHTA and FQGNSA. The CDR3 loop spans 15 amino acids. Recovery among Cohort 3 donors was established by two negative PCRs, clearance, or symptom resolution. The assay was immunoSEQ multiplex PCR, and TCRdb's table has in-frame clones only and misses some. The table shows fewer than 250,000 clones, with roughly 86% occurring only once. The specimen sequenced was PBMCs or T cells enriched from blood (not recorded which). The chain uses TRBV7-2 and TRBJ1-1; 9 nucleotides agree with TRBD1. The TCR comes from a woman aged 50 to 65 who had recovered from COVID-19. The CDR3 protein is CASSKQGALNTEAFF. In DNA form, the CDR3 reads TGTGCCAGCAGCAAACAGGGGGCCCTGAACACTGAAGCTTTCTTT. Drawing the rest from reference TRBV7-2 and TRBJ1-1, the complete variable domain is GAGVSQSPSNKVTEKGKDVELRCDPISGHTALYWYRQSLGQGLEFLIYFQGNSAPDKSGLPSDRFSAERTGGSVSTLTIQRTQQEDSAVYLCASSKQGALNTEAFFGQGTRLTVV.